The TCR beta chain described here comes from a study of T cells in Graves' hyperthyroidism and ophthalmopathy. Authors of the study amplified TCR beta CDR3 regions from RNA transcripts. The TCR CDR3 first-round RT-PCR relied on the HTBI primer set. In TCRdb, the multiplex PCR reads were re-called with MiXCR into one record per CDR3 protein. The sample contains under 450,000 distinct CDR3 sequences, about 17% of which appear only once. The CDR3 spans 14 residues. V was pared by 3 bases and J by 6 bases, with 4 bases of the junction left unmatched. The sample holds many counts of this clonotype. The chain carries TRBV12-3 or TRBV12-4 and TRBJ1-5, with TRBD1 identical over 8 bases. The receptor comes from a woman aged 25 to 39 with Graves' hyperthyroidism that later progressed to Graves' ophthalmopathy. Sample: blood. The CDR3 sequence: CASSLTTGAQPQHF. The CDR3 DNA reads TGTGCCAGCAGTTTGACGACAGGGGCTCAGCCCCAGCATTTT.